A single sample is the source of the 24 T cell receptor beta chains below, sequenced in a study of shared clonotypes between healthy human individuals. In the naive CD8 group, cells lacked CD45RO and were positively selected for CCR7, so terminally differentiated effector memory CD45RA+ cells were left out. Clones were read by immunoSEQ multiplex PCR, and TCRdb kept only the in-frame ones, dropping some. Counted here are 550,000 to 750,000 clones, under 95% occurring once; the ten biggest clones make up 24%. Material for sequencing was naive CD8+ T cells sorted from blood. The source is a man in his thirties or forties in good health.

The chain recombines TRBV5-8 with TRBJ2-2, with 12 nucleotides matching TRBD1. Unmatched junction bases numbered 9, after V lost 0 bases and J lost 6 bases. There are 18 residues in the CDR3. CDR1 and CDR2 (germline): SGHTS, YDEGEE. CDR3 DNA sequence: TGTGCCAGCAGCTTGGCCCTCCCGGGACAGGGGGCGGCCGGGGAGCTGTTTTTT. As protein: CASSLALPGQGAAGELFF.

J is TRBJ2-3 and V is TRBV4-1; D ambiguous. Germline V CDR1 and CDR2: MGHRA, YSYEKL. Deletions cut 6 bases from V and 4 bases from J, with 11 bases between. The CDR3 is 13 residues long. The CDR3 DNA follows: TGCGCCAGCAGTCCCCTTAGCCCAGATACGCAGTATTTT. It specifies CASSPLSPDTQYF.

The chain combines TRBV27 with TRBJ2-5; D not certain. The CDR3 contains 16 residues. Germline V gene data show CDR1 as MNHEY and CDR2 as SMNVEV (reference sequence). The V end was cut by 2 bases, the J end by 0 bases, with 13 bases between. CDR3: CASSLLPWAYQETQYF. CDR3 coding DNA: TGTGCCAGCAGTTTACTTCCCTGGGCGTACCAAGAGACCCAGTACTTC.

The sample holds one count of this clone. The rearrangement joins TRBV27 to TRBJ2-3; 8 bases map to TRBD2. The V and J ends lost 2 bases and 3 bases, in that order; junction bases with no gene match: 4. Germline assignment: CDR1 MNHEY and CDR2 SMNVEV (reference sequence). The CDR3 has 15 residues. The CDR3 region is CASSLPGGETDTQYF. The CDR3 nucleotides read TGTGCCAGCAGTTTACCGGGGGGGGAAACAGATACGCAGTATTTT.

V is TRBV7-6 and J is TRBJ1-1; D remains ambiguous. The CDR3 contains 12 residues. Trimming left V 5 bases short and J 4 bases short, with 8 bases between. The germline CDR1 and CDR2 sequences are SGHVS and FNYEAQ. The CDR3 region is CASSRRATEAFF. The DNA of the CDR3 is TGTGCCAGCAGCCGGAGGGCCACTGAAGCTTTCTTT.

This rearrangement joins TRBV7-9 to TRBJ2-1; the D call may be TRBD1 or TRBD2 (6 bases each). Trimming pared 5 bases from V and 8 bases from J, leaving 22 bases between. Germline V gene data show CDR1 as SEHNR and CDR2 as FQNEAQ (reference sequence). The length of the CDR3 is 16 residues. The CDR3, as DNA: TGTGCCAGCAGCGAAGGACAAGGAGGGACACGGGATGAGCAGTTCTTC. Translating gives CASSEGQGGTRDEQFF.

The chain couples TRBV18 to TRBJ2-3; the D is unclear. Germline CDR1 and CDR2: KGHSH and LQKENI. Trimming cost V 3 bases and J 6 bases, with 16 bases left between them. This CDR3 comprises 15 residues. The CDR3 DNA sequence: TGTGCCAGCTCACCTTCGACACTACCCGGCGATACGCAGTATTTT. Translated, it gives CASSPSTLPGDTQYF.

V usage is TRBV6-6 and J usage is TRBJ2-2, with D perhaps matching TRBD2 (6 bases). Germline V gene data show CDR1 as MNHNY and CDR2 as SVGAGI (reference sequence). Trimming took off 8 bases at V and 0 bases at J, with 16 bases between the two ends. The CDR3 spans 16 residues. The CDR3 here is CASVGRSGPNTGELFF. The CDR3 DNA follows: TGTGCCAGCGTGGGGAGGTCGGGTCCGAACACCGGGGAGCTGTTTTTT.

The rearrangement links TRBV5-4 to TRBJ2-7, with a weak D call TRBD1 (6 bases). This CDR3 has 14 residues. CDR1 is SGHNT, CDR2 YYREEE, per germline (reference sequence). Between the trimmed V and J ends, which lost 1 base and 4 bases, there was a span of 12 bases. The CDR3 DNA follows: TGTGCCAGCAGCTTGCCCGGGACAACATACGAGCAGTACTTC. Translating it yields CASSLPGTTYEQYF.

The CDR3 sequence is CSARDDDEQFF. CDR3 DNA: TGCAGTGCTAGAGACGACGATGAGCAGTTCTTC. The V call is TRBV20-1, the J call TRBJ2-1; D call uncertain. The CDR3 totals 11 residues. V lost 0 bases and J 8 bases, leaving 5 bases between the germline ends. From germline, CDR1 is DFQATT and CDR2 SNEGSKA (reference sequence).

V is TRBV19 and J is TRBJ2-7; 10 bases align to TRBD1. The CDR3 is 16 residues long. The trim removed 0 bases at V and 2 bases at J, leaving 4 bases unmatched. CDR1 and CDR2 from the germline V gene are LNHDA and SQIVND (reference sequence). The CDR3, as DNA: TGTGCCAGTAGTATAGATCCAGGGACAGGGGCCTACGAGCAGTACTTC. Encoded protein: CASSIDPGTGAYEQYF.

J is TRBJ2-7 and V is TRBV6-5, with D uncertain. The CDR3 has 15 amino acids. Trimming pared 0 bases from V and 4 bases from J, leaving 13 bases between. Looked up from germline, CDR1 is MNHEY and CDR2 is SVGAGI. The CDR3 region is CASSYSIGQPYEQYF. CDR3 coding DNA: TGTGCCAGCAGTTACTCGATTGGCCAGCCTTACGAGCAGTACTTC.

The DNA for the CDR3 is TGTGCCAGCAGTGCTAGTATCAACGAGCAGTACTTC. Encoded protein: CASSASINEQYF. This chain uses TRBV27 with TRBJ2-7; no definite D call. The CDR3 loop spans 12 amino acids. V lost 5 bases and J lost 5, with 10 bases in between. Germline CDR1 is MNHEY and CDR2 is SMNVEV (reference sequence).

The rearrangement links TRBV4-3 to TRBJ1-5; TRBD1 is a possible D gene (5 bases). Trimming took off 3 bases at V and 9 bases at J, with 15 bases between the two ends. Looked up from germline, CDR1 is LGHNA and CDR2 is YSLEER. The CDR3 extends over 14 amino acids. CDR3: CASSQERGGLPQHF. The CDR3 DNA sequence: TGCGCCAGCAGCCAGGAGAGGGGTGGTCTGCCCCAGCATTTT.

Turning to this clone: Other DNA sequences of this sample code for an identical CDR3. The rearrangement links TRBV7-9 to TRBJ2-3, with D hard to call. CDR1 and CDR2 (germline): SEHNR, FQNEAQ (reference sequence). V was shortened by 0 bases and J by 0 bases, with 4 bases between the two germline ends. The CDR3 is 14 amino acids. The chain's CDR3 is CASSLAGSTDTQYF. CDR3 nucleotide sequence: TGTGCCAGCAGCTTAGCGGGCAGCACAGATACGCAGTATTTT.

The rearrangement uses TRBV30 and TRBJ2-7; a possible D gene is TRBD1 (6 bases). Trimming stripped 2 bases from V and 3 bases from J, with 11 bases between. Germline CDR1 reads GTSNPN; CDR2 reads SVGIG (reference sequence). The CDR3 has 13 residues. CDR3: CAWSIEGGYEQYF. CDR3 DNA: TGTGCCTGGAGTATAGAAGGGGGCTACGAGCAGTACTTC.

The chain joins TRBV7-3 to TRBJ1-1, with D tentatively TRBD1 (6 bases). The CDR3 has 15 residues. Germline lookup yields CDR1 SGHTA and CDR2 FQGTGA. The germline V and J ends were trimmed by 0 bases and 1 base, with 9 bases remaining between them. The CDR3: CASSLTGQSNTEAFF. The CDR3 bases are TGTGCCAGCAGCTTAACAGGACAGTCGAACACTGAAGCTTTCTTT.

This rearrangement joins TRBV5-1 to TRBJ2-1, with D possibly TRBD2 on 7 matching bases. Germline V gene sequence: CDR1 SGHRS, CDR2 YFSETQ. CDR3 length: 14 residues. V shed 4 bases and J shed 7 bases, with 15 bases lying between them. Here the CDR3 DNA reads TGCGCCAGCAGCCCCGCGGGGGCCTGGAATGAGCAGTTCTTC. Amino acids: CASSPAGAWNEQFF.

The chain uses TRBV13 and TRBJ2-7; 7 bases fit TRBD1. From germline, CDR1 is PRHDT and CDR2 FYEKMQ (reference sequence). V lost 1 base to trimming and J lost 6 bases; unmatched junction nucleotides: 6. This CDR3 has 14 residues. CDR3 nucleotide sequence: TGTGCCAGCAGCTTAGTGATGACAGGGATCGAGCAGTACTTC. The encoded protein is CASSLVMTGIEQYF.

The rearrangement links TRBV4-3 to TRBJ2-6; the D is unclear. The CDR3 spans 15 residues. The V and J ends lost 0 bases and 0 bases respectively, with 3 bases between them. The germline gives CDR1 LGHNA, CDR2 YSLEER. The DNA for the CDR3 is TGCGCCAGCAGCCAAGATAACTCTGGGGCCAACGTCCTGACTTTC. Amino acid sequence: CASSQDNSGANVLTF.

This chain joins TRBV15 and TRBJ2-3, with D possibly called TRBD1 or TRBD2 (6 bases each). CDR1 is LNHNV, CDR2 YYDKDF, per germline (reference sequence). V lost 5 bases and J lost 1, with 13 bases in between. CDR3 size: 15 residues. The CDR3 sequence is CATSLRRGGTDTQYF. Here the CDR3 DNA reads TGTGCCACCAGCCTGAGAAGGGGGGGCACAGATACGCAGTATTTT. Complete variable domain (other parts from reference TRBV15 and TRBJ2-3): DAMVIQNPRYQVTQFGKPVTLSCSQTLNHNVMYWYQQKSSQAPKLLFHYYDKDFNNEADTPDNFQSRRPNTSFCFLDIRSPGLGDTAMYLCATSLRRGGTDTQYFGPGTRLTVL.

The V and J genes are TRBV9 and TRBJ2-3; 13 bases agree with TRBD2. This CDR3 comprises 16 residues. The J segment lost 3 bases and the V segment lost 4 bases, leaving 5 bases of the junction unmatched. Germline V lookup: CDR1 SGDLS, CDR2 YYNGEE. This CDR3 is CASSPRLAGGTDTQYF. CDR3 DNA: TGTGCCAGCAGCCCCCGACTAGCGGGAGGAACAGATACGCAGTATTTT.

Comment on this clone: Other DNA sequences within the sample encode an identical CDR3. The chain has TRBV11-2 and TRBJ2-1; maybe TRBD2 (5 bases). There are 12 residues in the CDR3. Germline V gives CDR1 SGHAT, CDR2 FQNNGV. V was shortened by 4 bases and J by 7 bases, with 8 bases between the two germline ends. DNA of the CDR3: TGTGCCAGCAGCTCACTAGGGAATGAGCAGTTCTTC. Residues: CASSSLGNEQFF. The complete variable domain, with remaining parts taken from reference TRBV11-2 and TRBJ2-1, reads EAGVAQSPRYKIIEKRQSVAFWCNPISGHATLYWYQQILGQGPKLLIQFQNNGVVDDSQLPKDRFSAERLKGVDSTLKIQPAKLEDSAVYLCASSSLGNEQFFGPGTRLTVL.

V and J are TRBV5-1 and TRBJ2-7; D remains ambiguous. V was clipped by 0 bases and J by 6 bases, with 7 bases between them. The CDR3 is made up of 12 amino acids. CDR1 and CDR2 (germline): SGHRS, YFSETQ. CDR3 protein: CASSLVGSEQYF. DNA for the CDR3: TGCGCCAGCAGCTTGGTAGGATCCGAGCAGTACTTC.